Each of the 29 T cell receptor beta chains below was sequenced from the same sample in a study of Graves' ophthalmopathy and Graves' hyperthyroidism (dated by TCRdb to between 2017 and 2018). The sequencer was an Illumina HiSeq 2000. TCR beta CDR3 regions were amplified from RNA transcripts for repertoire sequencing. The first round was an RT-PCR using HTBI primers with the Qiagen OneStep RT-PCR kit, and this first round was followed by a second-round multiplex PCR, then size selection and purification. TCRdb reran the public reads through fastp at Q25 and MiXCR, keeping productive beta chains. For every CDR3 protein sequence, its rows merge into one entry that carries the most common genes and DNA. Within this sample are roughly 380,000 distinct CDR3 sequences, with just over 15% of them counted one time only. Roughly 7% of the sample rests with the top ten. The sequenced sample was peripheral blood. The receptors shown here come from a woman younger than 30 with stable Graves' hyperthyroidism. Donor details come from another sample of the same person, matched by shared clones.

This clonotype was counted ten times or more. This sequence joins TRBV6-4 and TRBJ1-1, with 8 bases identical to TRBD1. CDR1 is MRHNA, CDR2 SNTAGT, per germline. V dropped 5 bases and J dropped 4; count of bases not matched to a gene: 3. This CDR3 contains 13 residues. The CDR3 is CASSITGGTEAFF. The CDR3 region has the DNA TGTGCCAGCAGTATAACAGGGGGCACTGAAGCTTTCTTT.

This clonotype was detected many times. The genes are TRBV12-3 or TRBV12-4 and TRBJ2-7, with 8 bases matching TRBD2. This CDR3 is 14 amino acids long. Trimming at V came to 8 bases and at J to 4 bases, leaving 10 bases not matched to a gene. CDR3 loop: CASAPGTSRYEQYF. The DNA for the CDR3 is TGTGCCAGCGCCCCCGGGACTAGTCGGTACGAGCAGTACTTC.

On this clonotype itself: This may be a read error, as it is one base from a much larger clone. The CDR3 ends on some other residue instead of the conserved phenylalanine or tryptophan, so this is likely a read error. The chain couples TRBV27 to TRBJ2-5; TRBD1 is a possible D gene (6 bases). CDR1 is MNHEY and CDR2 is SMNVEV in the germline V gene (reference sequence). V was trimmed by 4 bases and J by 5 bases, leaving 20 bases between them. The CDR3 has 16 residues. The CDR3 DNA follows: TGTGCCAGCAGTTCCTCCCGAACTGGGGGCCGGGAGACCCAGTACTAC. Its translation: CASSSSRTGGRETQYY.

This clonotype was picked up a small number of times. The chain's CDR3 is CASSPPMKGGYTF. The CDR3 nucleotides are TGTGCCAGCTCACCACCTATGAAGGGGGGCTACACCTTC. This chain links TRBV18 with TRBJ1-2, with D possibly being TRBD1 (5 bases). V lost 0 bases and J 8 bases, leaving 10 bases between the germline ends. The CDR3 runs to 13 residues. Germline V gene data show CDR1 as KGHSH and CDR2 as LQKENI.

This clonotype was seen ten or more times. This chain uses TRBV24-1 with TRBJ2-5; 8 bases fit TRBD1. Trimming cost V 7 bases and J 5 bases; bases outside gene matches: 8. The germline V gene has CDR1 KGHDR and CDR2 SFDVKD. CDR3 size: 14 residues. The CDR3 nucleotides are TGTGCCACCAGGGGACAGGCGAACTGGGAGACCCAGTACTTC. Translating it yields CATRGQANWETQYF.

In this sample, this clonotype turned up many times. The rearrangement uses TRBV7-2 and TRBJ1-1; possible D gene TRBD1, 5 bases. V gave up 5 bases and J gave up 4 bases, with 17 bases separating them. Germline CDR1 is SGHTA and CDR2 is FQGNSA. The CDR3 runs 15 residues. The DNA of the CDR3 is TGTGCCAGCAGCCCCCCTAGTGGGGACGGCACTGAAGCTTTCTTT. It codes for CASSPPSGDGTEAFF.

This clonotype was observed many times. V is TRBV12-3 or TRBV12-4 and J is TRBJ1-3; 9 bases are shared with TRBD1. CDR3 length: 15 amino acids. V lost 3 bases to trimming and J lost 5 bases; unmatched junction nucleotides: 5. CDR3 amino acids: CASSFRDRARNTIYF. In nucleotides, the CDR3 is TGTGCCAGCAGTTTCCGGGACAGGGCTAGAAACACCATATATTTT.

This clonotype was recorded a few times. The genes are TRBV7-2 and TRBJ2-7, with 7 nucleotides matching TRBD2. V trimming: 1 base; J trimming: 4 bases; junction bases outside the gene matches: 7. The CDR3 has 15 amino acids. CDR1 and CDR2 (germline): SGHTA, FQGNSA. The CDR3, as DNA: TGTGCCAGCAGCTTAGTGGCTAGCGGCTTATACGAGCAGTACTTC. The encoded protein is CASSLVASGLYEQYF.

This clonotype was recorded many times. The CDR3 sequence is CASSNSGRGAQETQYF. The CDR3 DNA follows: TGTGCCAGCAGTAATTCGGGGCGGGGGGCGCAAGAGACCCAGTACTTC. The chain is built from TRBV2 and TRBJ2-5; 8 bases fit TRBD2. CDR1 and CDR2 (germline): SNHLY, FYNNEI. This CDR3 has 16 residues. The trim removed 5 bases at V and 2 bases at J, leaving 10 bases unmatched.

This clonotype was observed a few times. DNA of the CDR3: TGTGCCAGTACCACTAGCGGGGGGGCCAACGGGGAGCTGTTTTTT. It yields the protein CASTTSGGANGELFF. The V call is TRBV19, the J call TRBJ2-2; 13 bases match TRBD2. This CDR3 is built from 15 residues. The trim removed 7 bases at V and 7 bases at J, leaving 6 bases unmatched. From germline, CDR1 is LNHDA and CDR2 SQIVND (reference sequence).

This clonotype came up once. A much larger clone differs by one base, so this may be a read error. V and J are TRBV11-2 and TRBJ2-2; D may correspond to TRBD1 or TRBD2 (5 bases each). The germline V gene has CDR1 SGHAT and CDR2 FQNNGV. This CDR3 contains 15 residues. The CDR3 DNA reads TGTGCCAGCAGCTTAGGGACACCTAACACCGGGGAGCTGTTGTTT. Translation gives CASSLGTPNTGELLF.

Note on this clonotype: Because the CDR3 is missing its conserved closing phenylalanine or tryptophan, this is likely a read error. The limits of the CDR3 on the DNA are not certain, so only TCRdb's listed CDR3 is given. The CDR3 spells CASSRRQAPEACV. The chain carries TRBV6-1 and TRBJ1-1; the table's D call of TRBD1 was not tested on the DNA. Germline V gene sequence: CDR1 MNHNS, CDR2 SASEGT. The length of the CDR3 is 13 amino acids, counting both ends.

This chain uses TRBV4-2 with TRBJ1-1; 9 nucleotides agree with TRBD1. CDR3 length: 20 residues. The trim removed 4 bases at V and 4 bases at J, leaving 22 bases unmatched. From germline, CDR1 is LGHNA and CDR2 YNFKEQ. Here the CDR3 DNA reads TGTGCCAGCAGCCGACAACCCCGGGACAGCCGAACAGGGGGCTTCACTGAAGCTTTCTTT. Protein product: CASSRQPRDSRTGGFTEAFF.

This clonotype was observed a single time. A much larger clonotype is one base distant, so this may be a read error. Here the CDR3 reads CASSMNRGKYTETCF. CDR3 DNA sequence: TGTGCCAGCAGTATGAACAGGGGGAAGTACACTGAAACTTGCTTT. The chain joins TRBV12-3 or TRBV12-4 to TRBJ1-1; 8 bases map to TRBD1. The length of the CDR3 is 15 residues.

The V call is TRBV4-2, the J call TRBJ1-1; D is perhaps TRBD1 (6 bases). There are 15 residues in the CDR3. Trimming cost V 8 bases and J 7 bases, with 23 bases left between them. Per the germline V gene, CDR1 is LGHNA and CDR2 is YNFKEQ. The CDR3 sequence: CASSFRQDAIREAFF. The CDR3, as DNA: TGTGCCAGCTCTTTTAGACAGGACGCCATCCGTGAAGCTTTCTTT.

In its sample, this clonotype was seen many times. The chain is built from TRBV7-8 and TRBJ2-5; D is perhaps TRBD1 or TRBD2 (5 bases each). This CDR3 region has 15 residues. The germline V gene has CDR1 SGHVS and CDR2 FQNEAQ. Trimming cost V 5 bases and J 3 bases, with 16 bases left between them. The DNA for the CDR3 is TGTGCCAGCAGCCGGGACGGAATCTCGAAAGAGACCCAGTACTTC. Protein sequence: CASSRDGISKETQYF. Supplemented by reference TRBV7-8 and TRBJ2-5, the full variable domain reads GAGVSQSPRYKVAKRGQDVALRCDPISGHVSLFWYQQALGQGPEFLTYFQNEAQLDKSGLPSDRFFAERPEGSVSTLKIQRTQQEDSAVYLCASSRDGISKETQYFGPGTRLLVL.

As for this clonotype: This may stem from a read error, because a much larger clone lies one nucleotide away. V is TRBV5-1 and J is TRBJ1-6; D may be TRBD1 (6 bases). Germline V gene lookup returns CDR1 SGHRS and CDR2 YFSETQ. The CDR3 is 15 residues long. The V and J ends lost 4 bases and 7 bases respectively, with 15 bases between them. The CDR3 here is CASSLQGGPNSPLHF. The CDR3 region has the DNA TGCGCCAGCAGCCTACAGGGAGGTCCAAATTCACCCCTCCACTTT.

This rearrangement joins TRBV7-2 to TRBJ2-7; a weak D match, TRBD2 (7 bases). Gene TRBJ2-5 matches the end of the DNA better, so the J call may be wrong. The CDR3 sequence is 14 residues long. In germline, CDR1 is SGHTA, CDR2 FQGNSA. CDR3 loop: CASSLGGGGGTQYF. The CDR3 DNA sequence: TGTGCCAGCAGCTTAGGCGGGGGAGGGGGGACCCAGTACTTC.

The gene calls are TRBV12-3 or TRBV12-4 and TRBJ2-4; TRBD1 matches 9 bases. CDR3 length: 19 amino acids. With V trimmed by 6 bases and J by 0 bases, 15 bases remained unmatched. The CDR3: CASSSHGTGITTAKNIQYF. The CDR3 nucleotides read TGTGCCAGCAGCTCCCACGGGACAGGGATTACAACAGCCAAAAACATTCAGTACTTC.

V usage is TRBV6-1 and J usage is TRBJ1-1; D remains ambiguous. Germline CDR1 is MNHNS and CDR2 is SASEGT. The CDR3 totals 17 residues. V lost 2 bases and J 10 bases, leaving 26 bases between the germline ends. CDR3 nucleotide sequence: TGTGCCAGCAGTGAAAATCAGGCGGTGGTGTCGGCTAAGCGAGCTTTCTTT. This codes for CASSENQAVVSAKRAFF.

The sample holds many counts of this clonotype. This rearrangement joins TRBV28 to TRBJ2-5; possible D gene TRBD1, 7 bases. Trimming pared 5 bases from V and 4 bases from J, leaving 14 bases between. The V gene's germline CDR1 is MDHEN and CDR2 SYDVKM. This CDR3 is built from 14 residues. The CDR3 DNA sequence: TGTGCCAGCAGTCAGGGGGGCCCGGCAGAGACCCAGTACTTC. Its protein is CASSQGGPAETQYF.

This clonotype was seen at least ten times. The chain employs TRBV7-9 and TRBJ1-1; D not resolved. The CDR3 loop spans 15 amino acids. V lost 5 bases to trimming and J lost 0 bases, with 13 bases between them. Per the germline V gene, CDR1 is SEHNR and CDR2 is FQNEAQ (reference sequence). CDR3 loop: CASSPGMVMNTEAFF. CDR3 nucleotide sequence: TGTGCCAGCAGCCCCGGGATGGTTATGAACACTGAAGCTTTCTTT.

There are a few counts of this clonotype. V is TRBV9 and J is TRBJ1-3, with a possible D match to TRBD1 (6 bases). Trimming pared 4 bases from V and 1 base from J, leaving 12 bases between. The germline V gene encodes CDR1 SGDLS and CDR2 YYNGEE. The CDR3 is 15 amino acids. The CDR3 loop reads CASSPEGGSGNTIYF. The CDR3 bases are TGTGCCAGCAGCCCAGAAGGGGGGTCTGGAAACACCATATATTTT.

At least ten counts were recorded for this clonotype. The chain is built from TRBV5-1 and TRBJ2-5; the match to TRBD2 covers 7 bases. This CDR3 contains 14 residues. V shed 4 bases and J 5 bases; nucleotides not matched to a gene: 8. The germline gives CDR1 SGHRS, CDR2 YFSETQ. The CDR3 loop reads CASSPSGIGETQYF. CDR3 sequence (DNA): TGCGCCAGCAGCCCCAGCGGGATAGGGGAGACCCAGTACTTC.

This clonotype was seen a few times. V and J are TRBV7-2 and TRBJ2-2; 10 bases match TRBD2. CDR1 SGHTA and CDR2 FQGNSA come from the germline V gene. The CDR3 covers 15 residues. J lost 5 bases, V lost 4 bases, and 4 bases had no gene match. The CDR3 region has the DNA TGTGCCAGCAGCTCACCGACTAGCGGGACCGGGGAGCTGTTTTTT. Amino acids: CASSSPTSGTGELFF.

The chain has TRBV19 and TRBJ2-2, with D perhaps TRBD1 (6 bases). Trimming left V 5 bases short and J 2 bases short, with 18 bases between. CDR3 length equals 17 residues. Germline loops: CDR1 LNHDA, CDR2 SQIVND (reference sequence). The CDR3 DNA reads as TGTGCCAGTAGTTCCCACTCCGGGACATATAACACCGGGGAGCTGTTTTTT. This gives the protein CASSSHSGTYNTGELFF.

The table lists this clonotype with many counts. The chain combines TRBV7-2 with TRBJ1-6; D gene uncertain. CDR1 is SGHTA, CDR2 FQGNSA, per germline. Trimming removed 1 base from V and 0 bases from J, with 13 bases in between. This CDR3 region has 18 residues. The CDR3 spells CASSLVSVFSSYNSPLHF. The CDR3 DNA is TGTGCCAGCAGCTTAGTTAGCGTCTTCAGCTCCTATAATTCACCCCTCCACTTT.

This clonotype was picked up many times. V and J are TRBV6-2 or TRBV6-3 and TRBJ1-1; weak D call: TRBD1 (5 bases). Germline assignment: CDR1 MNHEY and CDR2 SVGEGT. The ends were cut back, 2 bases at V and 5 bases at J, with 9 bases in the middle. The CDR3 covers 13 residues. CDR3 nucleotide sequence: TGTGCCAGCAGTTACCGGGGGTTTACTGAAGCTTTCTTT. As protein: CASSYRGFTEAFF.

The chain couples TRBV6-1 to TRBJ1-2, with D possibly TRBD1 on 6 matching bases. Deletions cut 4 bases from V and 14 bases from J, with 17 bases between. This CDR3 contains 12 residues. Germline V gives CDR1 MNHNS, CDR2 SASEGT. The chain's CDR3 is CASSALGGPATF. CDR3 coding DNA: TGTGCCAGCAGTGCCCTGGGGGGGCCCGCTACCTTC.